The TCR beta chain under discussion was sequenced for a study of cytomegalovirus exposure and HLA in healthy donors. The donors were healthy bone marrow donors. This PCR relied on a set of 60 Vbeta primers and 13 Jbeta primers. Using immunoSEQ multiplex PCR, the repertoire was profiled, and TCRdb retains in-frame clones only, with some absent. The sample shows some 120,000 clones, around 82% of them seen only once. General study points: In a later analysis, HLA-associated TCR beta chains were more clonally expanded than equally common others. A later analysis reported that several of the most significant clusters appeared to be linked to common viral pathogens, among them Epstein-Barr virus. Donors belonging to an Asian-associated ancestry cluster reportedly showed fewer N-insertions in productive TCRs than the roughly 670-donor mean, according to what a later analysis found.

This clone has more than one count but fewer than ten. Its antigen is undetermined. The CDR3 consists of 16 residues. V dropped 4 bases and J dropped 7 bases, with 21 bases sitting between them. Germline CDR1 and CDR2: SNHLY and FYNNEI. Sequencing input: PBMCs. The sequence came from a man aged 50-59 years in good health and CMV-seronegative. The chain employs TRBV2 and TRBJ2-3, with D possibly TRBD1 on 5 matching bases. CDR3 region: CASSGITGTASNTQYF. In DNA form, the CDR3 reads TGTGCCAGCAGTGGGATCACAGGAACGGCGTCAAATACGCAGTATTTT.